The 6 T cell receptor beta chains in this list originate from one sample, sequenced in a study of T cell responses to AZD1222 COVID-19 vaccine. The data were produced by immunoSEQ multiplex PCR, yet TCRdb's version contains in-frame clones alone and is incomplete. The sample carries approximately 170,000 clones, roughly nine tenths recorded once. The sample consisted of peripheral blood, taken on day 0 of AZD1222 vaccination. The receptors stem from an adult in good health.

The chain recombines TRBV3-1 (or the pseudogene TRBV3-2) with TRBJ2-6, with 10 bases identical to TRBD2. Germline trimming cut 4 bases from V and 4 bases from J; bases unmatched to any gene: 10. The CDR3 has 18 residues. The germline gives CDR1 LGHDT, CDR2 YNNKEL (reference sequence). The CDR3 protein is CASSPSGAGGLGANVLTF. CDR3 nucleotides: TGTGCCAGCAGCCCGTCGGGAGCGGGGGGGCTAGGGGCCAACGTCCTGACTTTC.

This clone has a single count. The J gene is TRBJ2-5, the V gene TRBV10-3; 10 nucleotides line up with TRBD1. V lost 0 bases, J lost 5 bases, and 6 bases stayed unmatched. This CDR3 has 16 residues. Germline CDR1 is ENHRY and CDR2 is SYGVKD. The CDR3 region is CAISESVTGGWETQYF. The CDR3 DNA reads TGTGCCATCAGTGAGTCTGTGACAGGGGGCTGGGAGACCCAGTACTTC.

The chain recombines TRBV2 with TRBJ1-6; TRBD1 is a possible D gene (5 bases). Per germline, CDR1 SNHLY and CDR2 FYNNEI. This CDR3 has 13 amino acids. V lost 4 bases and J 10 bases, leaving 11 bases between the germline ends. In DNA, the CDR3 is TGTGCCAGCAGTGGGCCGTGGGGGTCACCCCTCCACTTT. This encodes CASSGPWGSPLHF. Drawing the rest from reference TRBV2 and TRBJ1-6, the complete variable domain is EPEVTQTPSHQVTQMGQEVILRCVPISNHLYFYWYRQILGQKVEFLVSFYNNEISEKSEIFDDQFSVERPDGSNFTLKIRSTKLEDSAMYFCASSGPWGSPLHFGNGTRLTVT.

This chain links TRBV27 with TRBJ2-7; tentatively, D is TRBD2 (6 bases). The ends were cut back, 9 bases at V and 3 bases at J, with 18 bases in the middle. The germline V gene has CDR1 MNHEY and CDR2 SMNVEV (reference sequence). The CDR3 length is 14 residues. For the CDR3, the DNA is TGTGCCAGTTCACGCGGGGAGTTAGTCTACGAGCAGTACTTC. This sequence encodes CASSRGELVYEQYF.

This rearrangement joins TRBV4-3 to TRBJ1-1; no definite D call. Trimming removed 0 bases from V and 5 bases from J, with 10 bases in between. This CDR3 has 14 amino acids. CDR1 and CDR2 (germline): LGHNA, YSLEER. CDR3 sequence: CASSQDRGWTEAFF. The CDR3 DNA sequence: TGCGCCAGCAGCCAAGATCGGGGATGGACTGAAGCTTTCTTT.

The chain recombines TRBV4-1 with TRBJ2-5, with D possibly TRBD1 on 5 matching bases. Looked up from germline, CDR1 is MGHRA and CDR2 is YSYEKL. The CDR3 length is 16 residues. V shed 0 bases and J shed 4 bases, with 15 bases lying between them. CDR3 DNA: TGCGCCAGCAGCCAAGATGGGCCAAGGGGATCAGAGACCCAGTACTTC. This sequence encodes CASSQDGPRGSETQYF.